This T cell receptor (beta chain) comes out of a study of CD8+ T cells in alopecia areata. Sequencing used cDNA as its template, made by extracting RNA and reverse transcribing it. Assay used: immunoSEQ multiplex PCR; TCRdb lists only in-frame clones, some missing. The sample consists of roughly 250,000 clones, less than 80% of them appearing once. The trim removed 0 bases at V and 4 bases at J, leaving 2 bases unmatched. The CDR3 consists of 15 residues. The V gene's germline CDR1 is SGHTA and CDR2 FQGNSA. The clonotype was recovered from a human donor with alopecia areata. This material consisted of CD4+ T cells sorted from blood, taken at week 0. The genes are TRBV7-2 and TRBJ1-4; TRBD1 aligns across 7 bases. In DNA form, the CDR3 reads TGTGCCAGCAGCTTAGCAGGGGGCATTAATGAAAAACTGTTTTTT. Translated, it gives CASSLAGGINEKLFF.